The subject of this entry is one TCR beta chain. Using immunoSEQ multiplex PCR, the repertoire was profiled, and TCRdb retains in-frame clones only, with some absent. The table has 200,000 to 300,000 clones, about 88% seen once. This specimen comes from a study of blood T cell repertoires in COVID-19. In the study overall: Both acute and convalescent COVID-19 samples were obtained from the United States, Italy and Spain. The analysed material was cDNA or gDNA that came from T cells, B-cell-depleted T cells, or PBMCs.

The CDR3 is 15 residues long. The germline gives CDR1 KGHSH, CDR2 LQKENI. The J segment lost 6 bases and the V segment lost 2 bases, leaving 9 bases of the junction unmatched. The TCR was taken from a woman aged 70-85 years with active or convalescent COVID-19. Sequenced input: peripheral blood. The chain links TRBV18 to TRBJ2-7; 8 bases agree with TRBD1. CDR3 amino acids: CASSPYGQGSVEQYF. Here the CDR3 DNA reads TGTGCCAGCTCACCATATGGACAGGGAAGTGTCGAGCAGTACTTC.